This T cell receptor beta chain was captured by sequencing in a study of control samples from healthy donors and cancer patients. Produced via immunoSEQ multiplex PCR; TCRdb's table is partial and in-frame only. The data contain roughly 130,000 clones, approximately 90% of them singletons. This CDR3 contains 13 residues. Trimming took off 7 bases at V and 0 bases at J, with 12 bases between the two ends. The germline CDR1 and CDR2 sequences are SQVTM and ANQGSEA. The V and J genes are TRBV29-1 and TRBJ1-1; D is perhaps TRBD1 (6 bases). Sequenced sample: blood. This receptor was identified in a man between 18 and 29 years old in good health. The CDR3 reads CSAYRDMNTEAFF. The CDR3 bases are TGCAGCGCCTACAGGGACATGAACACTGAAGCTTTCTTT. The full variable domain, with the rest looked up from reference TRBV29-1 and TRBJ1-1, is SAVISQKPSRDICQRGTSLTIQCQVDSQVTMMFWYRQQPGQSLTLIATANQGSEATYESGFVIDKFPISRPNLTFSTLTVSNMSPEDSSIYLCSAYRDMNTEAFFGQGTRLTVV.